The 21 T cell receptor beta chains below all came from one sample that was sequenced in a study of blood T cell repertoires in COVID-19. This table comes from immunoSEQ multiplex PCR, and its TCRdb copy is limited to in-frame clones, with some not included. The profile shows 120,000 to 150,000 clones, more than 80% of them singletons. Sequenced sample: peripheral blood. Receptor source: a human donor with acute or convalescent COVID-19. The donor label of this sample is uncertain.

This clone showed up just once. The chain's CDR3 is CASSAGGYSNQPQHF. In DNA form, the CDR3 reads TGTGCCAGCAGCGCAGGGGGGTATAGCAATCAGCCCCAGCATTTT. This chain links TRBV9 with TRBJ1-5; 7 nucleotides align to TRBD1. This CDR3 has 15 amino acids. Per germline, CDR1 SGDLS and CDR2 YYNGEE. The V segment lost 3 bases and the J segment 0 bases; nucleotides outside the gene matches: 3.

The chain has TRBV28 and TRBJ1-5, with 10 bases fitting TRBD1. This CDR3 contains 15 residues. V was clipped by 3 bases and J by 1 base; unmatched bases: 0. Germline V CDR1 and CDR2: MDHEN, SYDVKM. CDR3 DNA sequence: TGTGCCAGCAGTTTGGGACAGGGGAGCAATCAGCCCCAGCATTTT. Translating gives CASSLGQGSNQPQHF.

V usage is TRBV5-6 and J usage is TRBJ2-7; tentative D call: TRBD2 (6 bases). V was cut by 2 bases and J by 5 bases, with 14 bases left in between. Germline V CDR1 and CDR2: SGHDT, YYEEEE. The CDR3 has 14 residues. This chain's CDR3 is CASSLTGRSNEQYV. The CDR3 coding sequence is TGTGCCAGCAGCTTAACTGGGAGGAGTAACGAGCAGTACGTC.

The chain joins TRBV13 to TRBJ2-2; 7 bases match TRBD1. Germline V gives CDR1 PRHDT, CDR2 FYEKMQ (reference sequence). J lost 6 bases, V lost 6 bases, and 10 bases had no gene match. There are 15 residues in the CDR3. CDR3 sequence (DNA): TGTGCCAGCAGAACCAGGGGGTTGCTTCCCGGGGAGCTGTTTTTT. Protein sequence: CASRTRGLLPGELFF.

The sample holds a few counts of this clone. The chain has TRBV11-2 and TRBJ1-6, with a tentative D call TRBD1 (5 bases). Trimming left V 1 base short and J 10 bases short, with 20 bases between. The V gene's germline CDR1 is SGHAT and CDR2 FQNNGV. There are 17 residues in the CDR3. The CDR3 DNA is TGTGCCAGCAGCTTAGTAACCCGGCAGGAGGGGAGATCACCCCTCCACTTT. Residues: CASSLVTRQEGRSPLHF.

This clone was detected only once. The gene calls are TRBV5-1 and TRBJ1-1; TRBD1 matches at 8 bases. The J segment lost 0 bases and the V segment lost 2 bases, leaving 9 bases of the junction unmatched. This CDR3 is 17 amino acids long. CDR1 is SGHRS, CDR2 YFSETQ, per germline. CDR3 protein: CASSFVGQEILNTEAFF. Written as DNA, the CDR3 is TGCGCCAGCAGCTTTGTGGGACAGGAGATCTTGAACACTGAAGCTTTCTTT.

The chain uses TRBV2 and TRBJ1-1; 8 bases agree with TRBD1. Losses at the gene ends were 7 bases for V and 1 base for J; bases not matched to a gene: 5. Germline CDR1 and CDR2: SNHLY and FYNNEI. This CDR3 contains 14 residues. The CDR3 nucleotides are TGTGCCAGCACTTCGGACAGGGCGAACACTGAAGCTTTCTTT. Amino acids: CASTSDRANTEAFF. The full variable domain, completed using reference TRBV2 and TRBJ1-1, is EPEVTQTPSHQVTQMGQEVILRCVPISNHLYFYWYRQILGQKVEFLVSFYNNEISEKSEIFDDQFSVERPDGSNFTLKIRSTKLEDSAMYFCASTSDRANTEAFFGQGTRLTVV.

The chain links TRBV7-2 to TRBJ1-1; D not certain. The CDR3 spans 13 residues. Germline V gene lookup returns CDR1 SGHTA and CDR2 FQGNSA. Trimming cost V 5 bases and J 1 base, with 8 bases left between them. In nucleotides, the CDR3 is TGTGCCAGCAGCAGTAGCGGGAACACTGAAGCTTTCTTT. Translated, it gives CASSSSGNTEAFF.

The chain employs TRBV29-1 and TRBJ2-1; TRBD2 is a possible D gene (7 bases). Germline V gene data show CDR1 as SQVTM and CDR2 as ANQGSEA. V was cut by 3 bases and J by 6 bases, with 12 bases left in between. CDR3 size: 13 residues. In nucleotides, the CDR3 is TGCAGCGTTGATAGGGGGGGTGGCAATGAGCAGTTCTTC. This codes for CSVDRGGGNEQFF.

The rearrangement links TRBV2 to TRBJ1-2; D remains unclear. Per the germline V gene, CDR1 is SNHLY and CDR2 is FYNNEI. V was cut by 1 base and J by 2 bases, with 11 bases left in between. This CDR3 comprises 15 residues. The CDR3 coding sequence is TGTGCCAGCAGTGAAGTCCCAGAGGGCAACTATGGCTACACCTTC. It is translated as CASSEVPEGNYGYTF.

The chain employs TRBV24-1 and TRBJ1-2; possible D gene TRBD1, 6 bases. Germline assignment: CDR1 KGHDR and CDR2 SFDVKD. V dropped 4 bases and J dropped 8 bases, with 19 bases sitting between them. This CDR3 is 15 amino acids long. CDR3 amino acids: CATSESGTPRRGYTF. The CDR3 DNA reads as TGTGCCACCAGTGAATCCGGGACACCTAGAAGGGGCTACACCTTC.

On this clone: Different DNA sequences within this sample yield the same CDR3. This chain uses TRBV12-3 or TRBV12-4 with TRBJ1-1, with 8 bases matching TRBD1. The length of the CDR3 is 13 residues. V lost 6 bases, J lost 5 bases, and 5 bases stayed unmatched. The CDR3 coding sequence is TGTGCCAGCAGACGACAGGGGTGGACTGAAGCTTTCTTT. Amino acid sequence: CASRRQGWTEAFF.

A single count supports this clone. The chain carries TRBV6-1 and TRBJ1-1, with a possible D match to TRBD1 (6 bases). The CDR3 covers 14 residues. V was clipped by 1 base and J by 7 bases, with 13 bases between them. Looked up from germline, CDR1 is MNHNS and CDR2 is SASEGT. The CDR3 DNA reads as TGTGCCAGCAGTGAAGGAGGGACAAAACTTGAAGCTTTCTTT. Translated, it gives CASSEGGTKLEAFF.

The chain links TRBV5-6 to TRBJ1-2; weak D call: TRBD1 (6 bases). The CDR3 covers 15 residues. V was trimmed by 0 bases and J by 6 bases, leaving 15 bases between them. The germline gives CDR1 SGHDT, CDR2 YYEEEE. CDR3 in amino acids: CASSLGDIKVDGYTF. DNA of the CDR3: TGTGCCAGCAGCTTGGGGGACATCAAGGTGGATGGCTACACCTTC.

This chain connects TRBV4-1 to TRBJ1-5; tentative D call: TRBD1 (6 bases). Germline-derived CDR1 and CDR2 are MGHRA and YSYEKL. The CDR3 spans 17 residues. V lost 3 bases to trimming and J lost 4 bases, with 19 bases between them. For the CDR3, the DNA is TGCGCCAGCAGCCACGCAGCTCCAGGGGTTCCTAATCAGCCCCAGCATTTT. Protein sequence: CASSHAAPGVPNQPQHF.

The CDR3 nucleotides are TGTGCCAGCAGTTACCGGGGTATCTACACCTTC. Its protein product is CASSYRGIYTF. The chain couples TRBV6-5 to TRBJ1-2; D gene uncertain. From germline, CDR1 is MNHEY and CDR2 SVGAGI. V dropped 2 bases and J dropped 10 bases, with 8 bases sitting between them. The CDR3 covers 11 residues.

V gene TRBV27 combines with J gene TRBJ1-1; no reliable D call. V lost 3 bases to trimming and J lost 4 bases, with 9 bases between them. The CDR3 contains 13 residues. The germline V gene encodes CDR1 MNHEY and CDR2 SMNVEV (reference sequence). DNA of the CDR3: TGTGCCAGCAGTTTGAGTAGAGGCACTGAAGCTTTCTTT. This sequence encodes CASSLSRGTEAFF.

This clone has only one observation. The chain links TRBV11-2 to TRBJ2-7, with TRBD1 identical over 8 bases. CDR1 is SGHAT, CDR2 FQNNGV, per germline. CDR3 length equals 14 residues. V lost 1 base to trimming and J lost 3 bases; unmatched junction nucleotides: 2. The CDR3 nucleotides read TGTGCCAGCAGCTTAGGGGGGACAGGCTACGAGCAGTACGTC. Translated, it gives CASSLGGTGYEQYV.

The chain is built from TRBV6-5 and TRBJ2-1; tentatively, D is TRBD2 (6 bases). With 4 bases removed from V and 4 bases from J, the gap between germline ends came to 11 bases. The CDR3 spans 14 residues. Germline CDR1 is MNHEY and CDR2 is SVGAGI. The CDR3 DNA follows: TGTGCCAGCAGTTTCCCGGGGAGGTACAATGAGCAGTTCTTC. Residues: CASSFPGRYNEQFF.

The chain couples TRBV6-5 to TRBJ2-1; 7 nucleotides line up with TRBD1. This CDR3 has 13 residues. J gave up 4 bases and V 5 bases, and 2 bases lay outside the gene matches. The germline V gene has CDR1 MNHEY and CDR2 SVGAGI. The CDR3 DNA reads TGTGCCAGCAGTAAGGGACAGTACAATGAGCAGTTCTTC. This gives the protein CASSKGQYNEQFF.

This rearrangement joins TRBV6-5 to TRBJ2-1; the D is unclear. The CDR3 contains 11 residues. Germline V gene lookup returns CDR1 MNHEY and CDR2 SVGAGI. Deletions cut 8 bases from V and 4 bases from J, with 6 bases between. As DNA, the CDR3 is TGTGCCAGCGCCGGTTACAATGAGCAGTTCTTC. Translating gives CASAGYNEQFF.